This paragraph reports one TCR beta chain. The antigen remains undetermined. The entry originates in a study of cytomegalovirus exposure and HLA in healthy donors. Amplification used 60 Vbeta primers and 13 Jbeta primers. Clones were sequenced by immunoSEQ multiplex PCR, and TCRdb holds only the in-frame ones, with some missing. The sample consists of 130,000 to 150,000 clones, around 77% of them appearing once. The study's findings and limits: Clonal expansion, a later analysis showed, was greater in HLA-associated TCR beta chains than in equally common others. Cytomegalovirus status, reportedly, was diagnosed with high specificity and sensitivity by the classifier.

CDR1 SEHNR and CDR2 FQNEAQ come from the germline V gene (reference sequence). The junction had 5 bases not matched to a gene; V was cut back by 8 bases and J by 0 bases. CDR3 length equals 14 residues. This receptor was obtained from a woman between 40 and 50 years old in good health and CMV-seropositive. The sequenced sample was PBMCs. V gene TRBV7-9 combines with J gene TRBJ2-3; 7 positions match TRBD1. CDR3 amino acids: CASCPGQSTDTQYF. CDR3 bases: TGTGCCAGCTGTCCGGGACAGAGCACAGATACGCAGTATTTT.